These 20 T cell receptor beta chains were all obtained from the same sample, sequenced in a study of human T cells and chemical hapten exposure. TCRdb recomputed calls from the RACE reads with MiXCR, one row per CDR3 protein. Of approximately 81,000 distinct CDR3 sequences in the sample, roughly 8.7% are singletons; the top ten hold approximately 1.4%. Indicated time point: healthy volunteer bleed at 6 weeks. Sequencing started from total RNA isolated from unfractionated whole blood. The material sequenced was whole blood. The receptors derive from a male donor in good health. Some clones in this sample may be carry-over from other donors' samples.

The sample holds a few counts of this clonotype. This chain's CDR3 is CASSSWTVNTGELFF. CDR3 DNA: TGTGCCAGCAGTTCATGGACAGTCAACACCGGGGAGCTGTTTTTT. The chain couples TRBV25-1 to TRBJ2-2, with D tentatively TRBD1 (6 bases). The germline V gene encodes CDR1 MGHDK and CDR2 SYGVNS. Trimming left V 5 bases short and J 2 bases short, with 12 bases between. CDR3 size: 15 residues.

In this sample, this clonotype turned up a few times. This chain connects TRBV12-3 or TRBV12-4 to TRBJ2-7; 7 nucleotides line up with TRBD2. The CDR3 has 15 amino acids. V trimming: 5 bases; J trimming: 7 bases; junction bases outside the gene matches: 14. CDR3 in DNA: TGTGCCAGCAGTCGGGCGGGAGTCGTCATTGGGGAGCAGTACTTC. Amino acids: CASSRAGVVIGEQYF.

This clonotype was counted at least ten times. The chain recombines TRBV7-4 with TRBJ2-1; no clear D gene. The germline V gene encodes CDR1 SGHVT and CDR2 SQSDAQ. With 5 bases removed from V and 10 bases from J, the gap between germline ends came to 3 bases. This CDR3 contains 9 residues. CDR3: CASSTEQFF. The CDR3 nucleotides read TGTGCCAGCAGCACGGAGCAGTTCTTC.

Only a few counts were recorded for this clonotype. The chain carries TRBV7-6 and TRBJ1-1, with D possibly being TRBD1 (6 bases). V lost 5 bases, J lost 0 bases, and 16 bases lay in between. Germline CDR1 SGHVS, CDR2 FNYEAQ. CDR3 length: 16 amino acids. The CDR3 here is CASSLQGGHMNTEAFF. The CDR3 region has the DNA TGTGCCAGCAGCCTACAGGGAGGCCATATGAACACTGAAGCTTTCTTT.

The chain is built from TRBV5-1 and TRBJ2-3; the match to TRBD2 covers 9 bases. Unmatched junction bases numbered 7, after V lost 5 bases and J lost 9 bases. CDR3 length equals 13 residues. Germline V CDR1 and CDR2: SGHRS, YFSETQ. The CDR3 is CASSFSGSDTQYF. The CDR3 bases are TGCGCCAGCAGTTTTAGCGGGAGTGACACGCAGTATTTT.

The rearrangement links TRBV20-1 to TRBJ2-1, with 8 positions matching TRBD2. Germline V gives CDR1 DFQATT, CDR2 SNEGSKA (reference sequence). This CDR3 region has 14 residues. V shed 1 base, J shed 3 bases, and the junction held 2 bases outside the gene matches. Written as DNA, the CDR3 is TGCAGTGCTAGAGGAAGCGGGAGCTACAATGAGCAGTTCTTC. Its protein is CSARGSGSYNEQFF.

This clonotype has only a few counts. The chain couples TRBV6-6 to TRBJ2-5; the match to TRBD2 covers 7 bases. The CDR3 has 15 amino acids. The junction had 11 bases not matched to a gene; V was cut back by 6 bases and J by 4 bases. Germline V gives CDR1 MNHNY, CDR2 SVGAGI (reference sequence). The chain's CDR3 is CASRIGGSGVETQYF. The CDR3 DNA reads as TGTGCCAGCAGGATTGGCGGGAGTGGGGTAGAGACCCAGTACTTC.

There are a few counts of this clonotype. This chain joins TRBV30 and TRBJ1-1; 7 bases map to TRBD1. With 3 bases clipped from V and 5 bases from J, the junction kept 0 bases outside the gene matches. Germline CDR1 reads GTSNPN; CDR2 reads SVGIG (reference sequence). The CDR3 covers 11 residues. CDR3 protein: CAWRQGTEAFF. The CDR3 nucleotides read TGTGCCTGGAGACAGGGGACTGAAGCTTTCTTT.

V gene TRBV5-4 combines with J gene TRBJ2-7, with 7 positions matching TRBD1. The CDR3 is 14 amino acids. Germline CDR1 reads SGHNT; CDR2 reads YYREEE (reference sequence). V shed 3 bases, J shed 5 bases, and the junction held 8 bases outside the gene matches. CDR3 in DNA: TGTGCCAGCAGCTCTCGACAGGGACCCCACGAGCAGTACTTC. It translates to CASSSRQGPHEQYF.

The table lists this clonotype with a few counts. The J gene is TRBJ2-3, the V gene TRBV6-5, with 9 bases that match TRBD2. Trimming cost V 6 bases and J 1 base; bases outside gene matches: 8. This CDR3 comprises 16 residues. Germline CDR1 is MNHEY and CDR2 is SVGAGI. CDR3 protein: CASRRGGGAGTDTQYF. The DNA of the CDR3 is TGTGCCAGCAGAAGGGGCGGGGGGGCCGGCACAGATACGCAGTATTTT.

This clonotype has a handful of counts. CDR3 region: CASTSWDRDTGELFF. CDR3 nucleotide sequence: TGTGCCAGCACCTCATGGGACAGGGACACCGGGGAGCTGTTTTTT. The gene calls are TRBV12-3 or TRBV12-4 and TRBJ2-2, with TRBD1 identical over 9 bases. The CDR3 consists of 15 residues. The ends lost 7 bases at V and 3 bases at J; junction bases unmatched: 6.

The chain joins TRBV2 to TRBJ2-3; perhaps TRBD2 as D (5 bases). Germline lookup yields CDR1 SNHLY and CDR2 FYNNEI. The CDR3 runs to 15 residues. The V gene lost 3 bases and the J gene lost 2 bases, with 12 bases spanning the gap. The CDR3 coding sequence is TGTGCCAGCAGTGATCAGCGGTCAAACACAGATACGCAGTATTTT. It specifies CASSDQRSNTDTQYF.

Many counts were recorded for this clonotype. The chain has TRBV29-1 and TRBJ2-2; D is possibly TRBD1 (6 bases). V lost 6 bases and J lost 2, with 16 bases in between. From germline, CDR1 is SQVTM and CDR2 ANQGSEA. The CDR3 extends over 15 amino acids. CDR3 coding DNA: TGCAGCGTCGGGAACAGGGAATTTAACACCGGGGAGCTGTTTTTT. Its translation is CSVGNREFNTGELFF.

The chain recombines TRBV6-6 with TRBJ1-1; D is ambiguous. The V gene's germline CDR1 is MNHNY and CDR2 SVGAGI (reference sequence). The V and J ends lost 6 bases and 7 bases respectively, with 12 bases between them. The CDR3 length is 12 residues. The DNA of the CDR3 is TGTGCCAGCAGCCCCTCCTCCGGTGAAGCTTTCTTT. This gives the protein CASSPSSGEAFF.

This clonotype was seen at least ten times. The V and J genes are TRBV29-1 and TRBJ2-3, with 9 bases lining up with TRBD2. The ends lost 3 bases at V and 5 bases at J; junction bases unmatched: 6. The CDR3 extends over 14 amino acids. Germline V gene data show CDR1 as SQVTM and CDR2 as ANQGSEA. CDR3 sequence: CSVEPSGKVDTQYF. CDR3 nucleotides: TGCAGCGTTGAGCCTAGCGGGAAGGTAGATACGCAGTATTTT.

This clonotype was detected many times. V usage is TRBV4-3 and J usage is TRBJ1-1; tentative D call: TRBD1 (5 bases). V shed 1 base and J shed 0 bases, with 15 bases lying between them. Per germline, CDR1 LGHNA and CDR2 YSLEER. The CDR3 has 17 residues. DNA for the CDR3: TGCGCCAGCAGCCAAGCCGCCCGGACGGGACTGAACACTGAAGCTTTCTTT. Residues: CASSQAARTGLNTEAFF.

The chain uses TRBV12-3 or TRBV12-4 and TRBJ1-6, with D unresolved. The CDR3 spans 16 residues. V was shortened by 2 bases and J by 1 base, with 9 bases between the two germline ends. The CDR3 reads CASSLKGPSYNSPLHF. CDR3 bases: TGTGCCAGCAGTTTAAAGGGTCCATCCTATAATTCACCCCTCCACTTT.

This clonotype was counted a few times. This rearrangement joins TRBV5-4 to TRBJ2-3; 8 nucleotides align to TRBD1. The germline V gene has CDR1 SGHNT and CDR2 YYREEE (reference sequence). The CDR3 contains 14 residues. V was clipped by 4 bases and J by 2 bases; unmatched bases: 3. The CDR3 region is CASSTQGATDTQYF. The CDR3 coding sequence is TGTGCCAGCAGCACCCAGGGGGCCACAGATACGCAGTATTTT.

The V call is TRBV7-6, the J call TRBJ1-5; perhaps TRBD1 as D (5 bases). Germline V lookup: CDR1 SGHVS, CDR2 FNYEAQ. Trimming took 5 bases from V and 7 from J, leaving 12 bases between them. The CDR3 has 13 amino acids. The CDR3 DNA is TGTGCCAGCAGCACCGGGGCCGTCCAGCCCCAGCATTTT. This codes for CASSTGAVQPQHF. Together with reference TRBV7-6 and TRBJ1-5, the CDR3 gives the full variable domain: GAGVSQSPRYKVTKRGQDVALRCDPISGHVSLYWYRQALGQGPEFLTYFNYEAQQDKSGLPNDRFSAERPEGSISTLTIQRTEQRDSAMYRCASSTGAVQPQHFGDGTRLSIL.

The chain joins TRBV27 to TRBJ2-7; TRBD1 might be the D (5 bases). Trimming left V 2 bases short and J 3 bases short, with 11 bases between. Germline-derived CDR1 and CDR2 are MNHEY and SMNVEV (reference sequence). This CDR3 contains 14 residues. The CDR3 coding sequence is TGTGCCAGCAGTTTAGGTGCGACAGACTACGAGCAGTACTTC. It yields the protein CASSLGATDYEQYF.